Each of the 30 T cell receptor beta chains below was sequenced from the same sample in a study of CD8 T cells in ankylosing spondylitis. Whole-study findings and limits: Blood of patients with ankylosing spondylitis appeared to be characterized by a TCR beta motif of eight highly homologous variants.

These receptors' antigens are unknown. Using its own MiXCR run on the 5' RACE reads, TCRdb lists one record per CDR3 protein. The sample includes just under 550,000 distinct CDR3 sequences, roughly 13% of them seen just once. Material: blood, either unsorted or a sorted T cell fraction (not recorded which). The receptors shown here come from a male donor with ankylosing spondylitis.

CDR3 in amino acids: CASTWGGLQETQYF. CDR3 in DNA: TGTGCCAGCACCTGGGGAGGGCTACAAGAGACCCAGTACTTC. The chain couples TRBV11-2 to TRBJ2-5; 7 bases map to TRBD2. CDR3 length: 14 amino acids. V lost 7 bases to trimming and J lost 2 bases; unmatched junction nucleotides: 7. Germline-derived CDR1 and CDR2 are SGHAT and FQNNGV.

This clonotype was seen repeatedly, ten times or more. The V and J genes are TRBV7-9 and TRBJ2-1, with 7 positions matching TRBD2. J lost 7 bases, V lost 4 bases, and 7 bases had no gene match. The CDR3 length is 14 residues. Germline V lookup: CDR1 SEHNR, CDR2 FQNEAQ (reference sequence). The CDR3 sequence: CASSWGGPENEQFF. The CDR3 nucleotides are TGTGCCAGCAGCTGGGGAGGGCCGGAAAATGAGCAGTTCTTC.

This clonotype was seen many times. As DNA, the CDR3 is TGTGCCAGCTCGCCGGGAGGGCCCGATGAGCAGTTCTTC. The encoded protein is CASSPGGPDEQFF. J is TRBJ2-1 and V is TRBV18, with 8 bases lining up with TRBD2. Germline assignment: CDR1 KGHSH and CDR2 LQKENI. The CDR3 has 13 residues. J lost 8 bases, V lost 6 bases, and 6 bases had no gene match.

This clonotype has a handful of counts. The rearrangement joins TRBV10-3 to TRBJ1-2; 10 nucleotides line up with TRBD1. The CDR3 runs to 16 residues. V shed 7 bases and J 7 bases; nucleotides not matched to a gene: 15. The germline V gene encodes CDR1 ENHRY and CDR2 SYGVKD. CDR3 loop: CAITQPPGQGLGGYTF. The DNA for the CDR3 is TGTGCCATCACTCAGCCCCCGGGACAGGGGTTGGGTGGCTACACCTTC.

This clonotype was seen ten or more times. The chain couples TRBV12-3 or TRBV12-4 to TRBJ1-3, with TRBD1 as a possible D gene (5 bases). The V end lost 6 bases, the J end lost 2 bases, and 23 bases lay between the germline ends. CDR3 length: 18 residues. Written as DNA, the CDR3 is TGTGCCAGCAGAAACCGAGGGGTCACCTTTATAACTGGAAACACCATATATTTT. As protein: CASRNRGVTFITGNTIYF.

This chain uses TRBV18 with TRBJ2-3; D not resolved. CDR1 and CDR2 (germline): KGHSH, LQKENI. CDR3 length: 14 amino acids. V lost 4 bases and J lost 0, with 8 bases in between. CDR3 bases: TGTGCCAGCTCACTTCAGGCTAGCACAGATACGCAGTATTTT. Protein product: CASSLQASTDTQYF.

The chain combines TRBV11-2 with TRBJ2-7, with 7 bases fitting TRBD1. The CDR3 runs to 13 residues. Unmatched junction bases numbered 7, after V lost 5 bases and J lost 6 bases. Germline-derived CDR1 and CDR2 are SGHAT and FQNNGV. The CDR3 loop is CASSTTTGAEQYV. CDR3 nucleotide sequence: TGTGCCAGCAGCACGACAACAGGGGCCGAGCAGTACGTC.

This clonotype was seen many times. The chain has TRBV20-1 and TRBJ2-1, with D tentatively TRBD1 or TRBD2 (5 bases each). The germline V gene encodes CDR1 DFQATT and CDR2 SNEGSKA (reference sequence). Between the trimmed V and J ends, which lost 0 bases and 5 bases, there was a span of 11 bases. CDR3 length: 14 amino acids. The CDR3 is CSARDLGVHNEQFF. DNA for the CDR3: TGCAGTGCTAGAGATCTGGGGGTCCACAATGAGCAGTTCTTC.

This clonotype was detected a few times. V gene TRBV10-1 combines with J gene TRBJ2-4, with D possibly being TRBD2 (5 bases). Per the germline V gene, CDR1 is WNHNN and CDR2 is SYGVQD (reference sequence). Between the trimmed V and J ends, which lost 2 bases and 3 bases, there was a span of 8 bases. This CDR3 comprises 14 residues. Here the CDR3 DNA reads TGCGCCAGCAGTGAGGAGGGTATCAAAAACATTCAGTACTTC. Protein sequence: CASSEEGIKNIQYF.

Points on this clonotype: At one end, the junction sequence differs from germline, possibly due to a read error. This chain connects TRBV12-3 or TRBV12-4 to TRBJ2-3; a possible D gene is TRBD1 (5 bases). CDR3 length: 13 residues. DNA of the CDR3: TGTGCCAGCAGTTTGGGGCCGACCCTCAACGTCGATTTT. Residues: CASSLGPTLNVDF.

This clonotype was seen a few times. The rearrangement uses TRBV29-1 and TRBJ2-3; 11 nucleotides match TRBD2. V gave up 5 bases and J gave up 4 bases; unmatched junction bases: 8. Germline CDR1 SQVTM, CDR2 ANQGSEA. This CDR3 has 15 residues. CDR3 sequence (DNA): TGCAGCGTTCCCACGACTAGCGGGATCTCAGATACGCAGTATTTT. Protein: CSVPTTSGISDTQYF.

J is TRBJ2-6 and V is TRBV27; 10 bases align to TRBD1. The CDR3 loop spans 19 amino acids. Germline trimming cut 6 bases from V and 0 bases from J; bases unmatched to any gene: 11. Germline values: CDR1 MNHEY, CDR2 SMNVEV (reference sequence). CDR3 nucleotides: TGTGCCAGCAGCCTTTTATTCGGACAGGGGGGCTCTGGGGCCAACGTCCTGACTTTC. Translating gives CASSLLFGQGGSGANVLTF.

V and J are TRBV20-1 and TRBJ2-4; 7 bases fit TRBD2. CDR3 size: 12 residues. Germline V lookup: CDR1 DFQATT, CDR2 SNEGSKA (reference sequence). The V gene end was trimmed by 7 bases and the J gene end by 1 base; junction bases not matched to a gene: 1. The CDR3 loop reads CSVSGAKNIQYF. The CDR3 nucleotides are TGCAGTGTTAGCGGGGCCAAAAACATTCAGTACTTC.

This clonotype appeared a few times. The chain couples TRBV5-1 to TRBJ2-1; D is unclear. Between the trimmed V and J ends, which lost 1 base and 10 bases, there was a span of 6 bases. This CDR3 has 11 residues. Germline V gene data show CDR1 as SGHRS and CDR2 as YFSETQ. CDR3 sequence: CASSLNAEQFF. DNA for the CDR3: TGCGCCAGCAGCTTGAACGCCGAGCAGTTCTTC.

This clonotype was seen a few times. The chain joins TRBV20-1 to TRBJ2-1; TRBD2 matches 7 bases. J gave up 5 bases and V 1 base, and 5 bases lay outside the gene matches. Looked up from germline, CDR1 is DFQATT and CDR2 is SNEGSKA (reference sequence). The CDR3 has 14 amino acids. The CDR3 sequence is CSARVPSGNNEQFF. The DNA for the CDR3 is TGCAGTGCTAGAGTCCCTAGCGGTAACAATGAGCAGTTCTTC.

This clonotype has a handful of counts. The chain's CDR3 is CASSQVTYYNEQFF. CDR3 sequence (DNA): TGTGCCAGCAGCCAAGTTACCTACTACAATGAGCAGTTCTTC. The V call is TRBV3-1, the J call TRBJ2-1; D is ambiguous. Trimming removed 1 base at V and 3 bases at J, with 7 bases between. Germline assignment: CDR1 LGHDT and CDR2 YNNKEL (reference sequence). The CDR3 contains 14 residues.

V gene TRBV7-2 combines with J gene TRBJ1-6; D is unclear. The V end was cut by 2 bases, the J end by 7 bases, with 6 bases between. This CDR3 is built from 13 residues. The germline CDR1 and CDR2 sequences are SGHTA and FQGNSA. The CDR3 region has the DNA TGTGCCAGCAGCTTAAGGATGAATTCACCCCTCCACTTT. Translating it yields CASSLRMNSPLHF.

The chain uses TRBV10-3 and TRBJ2-5; 9 bases are a match to TRBD2. V dropped 10 bases and J dropped 0; count of bases not matched to a gene: 9. The CDR3 covers 15 residues. Germline-derived CDR1 and CDR2 are ENHRY and SYGVKD. CDR3: CATRAAGGNQETQYF. In nucleotides, the CDR3 is TGTGCCACGCGGGCCGCGGGAGGGAACCAAGAGACCCAGTACTTC.

This clonotype was picked up a small number of times. The V gene is TRBV7-8, the J gene TRBJ1-6; no reliable D call. The CDR3 sequence is 12 residues long. Deletions cut 3 bases from V and 13 bases from J, with 10 bases between. The germline gives CDR1 SGHVS, CDR2 FQNEAQ. CDR3 coding DNA: TGTGCCAGCAGCTTCCCCAGCTCGCCCCTCCACTTT. Amino acid sequence: CASSFPSSPLHF.

The rearrangement joins TRBV3-1 to TRBJ1-2; no definite D call. Germline V gene lookup returns CDR1 LGHDT and CDR2 YNNKEL (reference sequence). CDR3 length equals 15 residues. V was clipped by 4 bases and J by 3 bases, with 15 bases between them. CDR3 protein: CASSPSEATYYGYTF. Here the CDR3 DNA reads TGTGCCAGCAGCCCTAGCGAGGCGACCTACTATGGCTACACCTTC.

This clonotype was counted between two and nine times. This chain links TRBV29-1 with TRBJ1-3, with D perhaps matching TRBD1 (5 bases). Germline V gene lookup returns CDR1 SQVTM and CDR2 ANQGSEA. This CDR3 spans 11 amino acids. The CDR3 loop reads CATGAGNTIYF. DNA for the CDR3: TGCGCCACCGGGGCAGGAAACACCATATATTTT.

This clonotype was counted a few times. This CDR3 is CASSLEGFRTEAFF. The CDR3 DNA follows: TGTGCCAGCAGCTTAGAAGGTTTTCGGACTGAAGCTTTCTTT. The chain joins TRBV7-6 to TRBJ1-1, with D hard to call. Germline-derived CDR1 and CDR2 are SGHVS and FNYEAQ. The CDR3 contains 14 residues. V lost 1 base, J lost 5 bases, and 11 bases lay in between.

CDR3 protein: CSVQTGTATYGYTF. CDR3 nucleotides: TGCAGCGTCCAGACAGGGACCGCCACCTATGGCTACACCTTC. V gene TRBV29-1 combines with J gene TRBJ1-2, with 7 bases lining up with TRBD1. The germline CDR1 and CDR2 sequences are SQVTM and ANQGSEA. Trimming removed 6 bases from V and 4 bases from J; junction bases left unmatched: 11. CDR3 length equals 14 residues.

The rearrangement links TRBV20-1 to TRBJ2-1; tentatively, D is TRBD1 (5 bases). Germline CDR1 DFQATT, CDR2 SNEGSKA (reference sequence). This CDR3 spans 14 amino acids. V lost 3 bases, J lost 6 bases, and 15 bases lay in between. This chain's CDR3 is CSASNRGIRNEQFF. The CDR3 DNA reads TGCAGTGCTAGTAATAGGGGAATCCGCAATGAGCAGTTCTTC.

This clonotype was picked up a small number of times. This sequence joins TRBV20-1 and TRBJ2-3, with 8 nucleotides matching TRBD2. The CDR3 contains 15 residues. The germline CDR1 and CDR2 sequences are DFQATT and SNEGSKA (reference sequence). V was clipped by 3 bases and J by 2 bases; unmatched bases: 7. The CDR3 DNA sequence: TGCAGTGCTAGTCGGACTAGCCCCTCCACAGATACGCAGTATTTT. It specifies CSASRTSPSTDTQYF.

The chain combines TRBV27 with TRBJ2-7, with 10 positions matching TRBD2. J lost 7 bases, V lost 4 bases, and 7 bases had no gene match. CDR1 and CDR2 from the germline V gene are MNHEY and SMNVEV (reference sequence). The CDR3 totals 14 residues. CDR3 loop: CASSSGLARGEQYV. In nucleotides, the CDR3 is TGTGCCAGCAGTTCGGGACTAGCGAGGGGGGAGCAGTACGTC.

This clonotype appeared many times. CDR3 protein: CASSQSAPTENYGYTF. For the CDR3, the DNA is TGTGCCAGCAGCCAATCCGCCCCGACTGAGAACTATGGCTACACCTTC. The chain uses TRBV16 and TRBJ1-2; no clear D. The CDR3 extends over 16 amino acids. From germline, CDR1 is KGHSY and CDR2 FQNENV. V lost 0 bases, J lost 2 bases, and 13 bases lay in between.

This chain uses TRBV20-1 with TRBJ1-1; D ambiguous. This CDR3 region has 12 residues. V dropped 4 bases and J dropped 1 base, with 7 bases sitting between them. CDR1 is DFQATT and CDR2 is SNEGSKA in the germline V gene (reference sequence). The CDR3 DNA follows: TGCAGTGCTATCGTTGAGAACACTGAAGCTTTCTTT. Translating it yields CSAIVENTEAFF.

This clonotype has more than one count but fewer than ten. The chain has TRBV20-1 and TRBJ2-1, with 9 bases fitting TRBD2. Germline CDR1 is DFQATT and CDR2 is SNEGSKA (reference sequence). Losses at the gene ends were 6 bases for V and 5 bases for J; bases not matched to a gene: 8. The length of the CDR3 is 14 residues. CDR3 DNA sequence: TGCAGTGCCCCCTGGGTAGCGGGAGACAATGAGCAGTTCTTC. Its protein is CSAPWVAGDNEQFF.

This clonotype was seen ten or more times. The chain carries TRBV12-3 or TRBV12-4 and TRBJ1-4, with unresolved D. This CDR3 comprises 13 residues. The V end was cut by 1 base, the J end by 8 bases, with 8 bases between. CDR3 sequence reads: CASSLGVWEKLFF. The CDR3 DNA is TGTGCCAGCAGTTTAGGGGTTTGGGAAAAACTGTTTTTT.